Below are 8 T cell receptor beta chains sequenced from a single sample in a study of human T cells and chemical hapten exposure. Via MiXCR, TCRdb re-called the RACE reads, giving one row per CDR3 protein. The sample includes more than 60,000 distinct CDR3 sequences, 10% of them seen just once. Time point here: patch test 2, 6 weeks after DPC sensitization. Treatment denoted: therapeutic diphenylcyclopropenone sensitization with weekly scalp DPC. Source: whole blood, taken in connection with sensitization to the hapten diphenylcyclopropenone (DPC). The receptor source for this set is a woman aged 45-65 years with alopecia areata. Some clones in this sample may be carry-over from other donors' samples.

At least ten counts were recorded for this clonotype. The V call is TRBV21-1, the J call TRBJ1-4; the tabulated D call, TRBD1, remains unverified against the DNA. TRBV21-1 is described as a pseudogene. The CDR3 is made up of 15 amino acids. The CDR3 region has the DNA TGTGCCAGCAGCAAAGTAGGGGGGTGTGCGGAAAAACTGTTTTTT. Amino acid sequence: CASSKVGGCAEKLFF.

This clonotype was observed many times. V is TRBV6-1 and J is TRBJ2-3; D perhaps matches TRBD1 (6 bases). The length of the CDR3 is 18 residues. From germline, CDR1 is MNHNS and CDR2 SASEGT. Trimming removed 5 bases at V and 0 bases at J, with 21 bases between. CDR3 DNA sequence: TGTGCCAGCAGTTCCCGTAAAGGGACACCTACTAGCACAGATACGCAGTATTTT. This sequence encodes CASSSRKGTPTSTDTQYF.

Only a few counts were recorded for this clonotype. The rearrangement links TRBV27 to TRBJ1-1, with D possibly matching TRBD1 (6 bases). The germline V gene has CDR1 MNHEY and CDR2 SMNVEV (reference sequence). This CDR3 spans 17 amino acids. Trimming took off 7 bases at V and 0 bases at J, with 21 bases between the two ends. The CDR3 loop reads CASKRSQGSYMNTEAFF. CDR3 nucleotide sequence: TGTGCCAGCAAAAGGTCGCAGGGGTCCTACATGAACACTGAAGCTTTCTTT.

This clonotype was counted only a few times. The chain employs TRBV20-1 and TRBJ1-1, with D maybe TRBD1 (5 bases). The germline CDR1 and CDR2 sequences are DFQATT and SNEGSKA (reference sequence). The CDR3 extends over 14 amino acids. The V end was cut by 3 bases, the J end by 4 bases, with 15 bases between. The chain's CDR3 is CSARTQDRGTEAFF. The CDR3 DNA sequence: TGCAGTGCTAGGACACAGGACCGGGGCACTGAAGCTTTCTTT.

This clonotype was seen more than once but under ten times. The rearrangement links TRBV2 to TRBJ2-3, with D uncertain. This CDR3 is built from 14 residues. In germline, CDR1 is SNHLY, CDR2 FYNNEI. V dropped 3 bases and J dropped 6 bases, with 13 bases sitting between them. This CDR3 reads CASSEVSIGDTQYF. The CDR3 DNA reads TGTGCCAGCAGTGAGGTTAGCATCGGGGATACGCAGTATTTT.

Only a few counts were recorded for this clonotype. V is TRBV7-9 and J is TRBJ1-5, with a possible D match to TRBD1 (5 bases). The V and J ends lost 4 bases and 5 bases respectively, with 12 bases between them. CDR1 is SEHNR, CDR2 FQNEAQ, per germline (reference sequence). CDR3 length equals 14 residues. The CDR3 region is CASSWDGQDQPQHF. The CDR3 DNA follows: TGTGCCAGCAGCTGGGACGGGCAAGATCAGCCCCAGCATTTT.

This clonotype was counted only a few times. This chain uses TRBV27 with TRBJ2-5; D gene uncertain. CDR1 and CDR2 (germline): MNHEY, SMNVEV (reference sequence). Trimming took off 3 bases at V and 5 bases at J, with 10 bases between the two ends. The CDR3 has 13 residues. The CDR3 region is CASSFGVGETQYF. The CDR3 DNA sequence: TGTGCCAGCAGTTTCGGAGTAGGTGAGACCCAGTACTTC.

In its sample, this clonotype was seen many times. The V and J genes are TRBV7-6 and TRBJ2-7; 7 bases match TRBD2. Germline V gives CDR1 SGHVS, CDR2 FNYEAQ. The CDR3 is 14 amino acids. J gave up 4 bases and V 4 bases, and 7 bases lay outside the gene matches. The CDR3 here is CASSSGGIPYEQYF. In DNA form, the CDR3 reads TGTGCCAGCAGCTCGGGGGGAATCCCGTACGAGCAGTACTTC.